The present T cell receptor beta chain was sequenced within a study of T cell repertoires in cytomegalovirus infection. Study as a whole: Indicated by public TCR beta signatures were CMV infection and matching HLA type. Study observations and caveats: The response measured ex vivo was dominated by TCR beta clonotypes (HLA-C-restricted and CMV-specific).

MiXCR, run by TCRdb on the reads, gives a single entry per CDR3 protein. In the table there are roughly 240,000 distinct CDR3 sequences, 6% to 8% of which are singletons. Germline lookup yields CDR1 DFQATT and CDR2 SNEGSKA (reference sequence). The CDR3 loop spans 15 amino acids. V trimming: 1 base; J trimming: 4 bases; junction bases outside the gene matches: 8. This clonotype was recorded at least ten times. Antigen unknown. The sample taken for sequencing was PBMCs. V usage is TRBV20-1 and J usage is TRBJ2-7, with 9 bases matching TRBD2. The receptor's source is a human donor in good health (CMV status not recorded). Some clones in this sample may be carry-over from other donors' samples. CDR3 residues: CSARAPGTSPYEQYF. For the CDR3, the DNA is TGCAGTGCTAGAGCCCCCGGGACTAGCCCATACGAGCAGTACTTC.